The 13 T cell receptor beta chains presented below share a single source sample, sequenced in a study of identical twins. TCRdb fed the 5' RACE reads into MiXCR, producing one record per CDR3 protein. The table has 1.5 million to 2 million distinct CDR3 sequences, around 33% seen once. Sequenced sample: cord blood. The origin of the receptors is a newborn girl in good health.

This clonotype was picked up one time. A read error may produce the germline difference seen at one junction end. The CDR3 is CASSPDRGHENSPLHF. In nucleotides, the CDR3 is TGCGCCAGCTCACCCGACAGGGGGCATGAAAATTCACCCCTCCACTTT. The chain combines TRBV18 with TRBJ1-6, with TRBD1 matching over 10 bases. The CDR3 consists of 16 residues. Per germline, CDR1 KGHSH and CDR2 LQKENI.

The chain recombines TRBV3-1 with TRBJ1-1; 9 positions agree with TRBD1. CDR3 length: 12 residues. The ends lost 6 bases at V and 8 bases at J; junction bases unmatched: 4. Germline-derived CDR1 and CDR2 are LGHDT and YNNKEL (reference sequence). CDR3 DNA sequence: TGTGCCAGCAGACGGGACAGGGAGGAAGCTTTCTTT. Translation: CASRRDREEAFF.

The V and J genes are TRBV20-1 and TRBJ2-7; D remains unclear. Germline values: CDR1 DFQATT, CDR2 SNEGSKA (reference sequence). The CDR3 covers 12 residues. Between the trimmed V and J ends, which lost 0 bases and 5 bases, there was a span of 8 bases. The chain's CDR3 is CSARDAVDEQYF. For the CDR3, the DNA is TGCAGTGCTAGAGATGCGGTCGACGAGCAGTACTTC.

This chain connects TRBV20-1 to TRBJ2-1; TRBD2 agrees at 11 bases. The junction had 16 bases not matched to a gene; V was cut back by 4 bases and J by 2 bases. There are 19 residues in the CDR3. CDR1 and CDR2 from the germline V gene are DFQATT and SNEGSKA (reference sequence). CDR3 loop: CSAMALHTGLADPYNEQFF. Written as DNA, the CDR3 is TGCAGTGCTATGGCTCTCCACACGGGACTAGCGGATCCCTACAATGAGCAGTTCTTC.

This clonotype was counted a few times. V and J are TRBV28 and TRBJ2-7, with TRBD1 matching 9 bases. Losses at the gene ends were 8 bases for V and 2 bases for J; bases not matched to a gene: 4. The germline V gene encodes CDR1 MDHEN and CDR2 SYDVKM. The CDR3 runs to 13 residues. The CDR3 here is CASQGQGTYEQYF. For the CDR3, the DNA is TGTGCCAGCCAAGGACAGGGGACCTACGAGCAGTACTTC.

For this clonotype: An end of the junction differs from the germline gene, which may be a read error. The CDR3: CAGSQDRGTSGGDTQYF. The CDR3 coding sequence is TGTGCCGGCAGCCAAGATCGTGGGACTAGCGGGGGAGATACGCAGTATTTT. The chain couples TRBV4-2 to TRBJ2-3; 14 nucleotides agree with TRBD2. This CDR3 is 17 amino acids long. CDR1 LGHNA and CDR2 YNFKEQ come from the germline V gene.

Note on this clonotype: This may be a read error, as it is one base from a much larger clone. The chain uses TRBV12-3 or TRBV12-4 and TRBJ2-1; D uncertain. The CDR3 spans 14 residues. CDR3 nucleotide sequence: TGTGCCAGCAGTTTTATTGGCTCCTACAATGTGCAGTTCTTC. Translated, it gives CASSFIGSYNVQFF.

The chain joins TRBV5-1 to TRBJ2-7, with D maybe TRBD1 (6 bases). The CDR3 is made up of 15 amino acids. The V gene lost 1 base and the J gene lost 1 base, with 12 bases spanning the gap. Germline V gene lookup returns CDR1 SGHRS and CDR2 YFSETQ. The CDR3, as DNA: TGCGCCAGCAGCTTGCTGAGACAGGCATCCTACGAGCAGTACTTC. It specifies CASSLLRQASYEQYF.

This CDR3 is CASSFVAWGGIYEQYF. Written as DNA, the CDR3 is TGTGCCAGCAGTTTTGTTGCTTGGGGAGGGATCTACGAGCAGTACTTC. The chain combines TRBV12-3 or TRBV12-4 with TRBJ2-7; 7 nucleotides line up with TRBD2. This CDR3 is 16 amino acids long. V lost 3 bases to trimming and J lost 3 bases; unmatched junction nucleotides: 11.

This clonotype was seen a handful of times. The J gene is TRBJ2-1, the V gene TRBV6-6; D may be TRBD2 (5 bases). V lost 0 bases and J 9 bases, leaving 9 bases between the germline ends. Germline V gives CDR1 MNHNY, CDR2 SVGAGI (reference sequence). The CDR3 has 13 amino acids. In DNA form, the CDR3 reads TGTGCCAGCAGTTACTCACTCCGGGGTGAGCAGTTCTTC. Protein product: CASSYSLRGEQFF.

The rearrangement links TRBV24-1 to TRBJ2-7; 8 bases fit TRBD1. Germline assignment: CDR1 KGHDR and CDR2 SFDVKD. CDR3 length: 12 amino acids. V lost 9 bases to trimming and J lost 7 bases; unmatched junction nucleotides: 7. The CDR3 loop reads CATSGGREEQYF. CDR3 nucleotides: TGTGCCACCTCAGGGGGCCGTGAAGAGCAGTACTTC.

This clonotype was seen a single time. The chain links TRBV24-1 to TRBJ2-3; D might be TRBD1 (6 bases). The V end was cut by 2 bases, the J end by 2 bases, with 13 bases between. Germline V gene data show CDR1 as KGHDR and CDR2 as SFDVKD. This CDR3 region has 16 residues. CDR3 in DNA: TGTGCCACCAGTGATTCGCTGGGGGCCGTCACAGATACGCAGTATTTT. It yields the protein CATSDSLGAVTDTQYF.

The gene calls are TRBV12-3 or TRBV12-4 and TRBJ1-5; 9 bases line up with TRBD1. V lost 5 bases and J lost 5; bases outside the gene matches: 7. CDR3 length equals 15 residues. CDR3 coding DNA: TGTGCCAGCAGTCCGGGGACAGGGCAATATCAGCCCCAGCATTTT. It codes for CASSPGTGQYQPQHF.